These 8 T cell receptor beta chains share one sample of origin, sequenced in a study of blood T cell repertoires in COVID-19. TCRdb's copy holds only in-frame clones and misses some; the assay was immunoSEQ multiplex PCR. The sample holds approximately 170,000 clones, 70% to 90% seen once. Sequencing input: PBMCs or T cells enriched from blood (not recorded which). These TCRs come from a woman aged 18-35 years who had recovered from COVID-19.

The V gene is TRBV5-4, the J gene TRBJ1-1; D is unclear. CDR1 is SGHNT, CDR2 YYREEE, per germline (reference sequence). CDR3 length equals 14 residues. Trimming cost V 4 bases and J 5 bases, with 15 bases left between them. The CDR3 DNA is TGTGCCAGCAGCCCACCCGGGAGTTGGACTGAAGCTTTCTTT. Protein product: CASSPPGSWTEAFF. Full variable domain (missing parts from reference TRBV5-4 and TRBJ1-1): ETGVTQSPTHLIKTRGQQVTLRCSSQSGHNTVSWYQQALGQGPQFIFQYYREEENGRGNFPPRFSGLQFPNYSSELNVNALELDDSALYLCASSPPGSWTEAFFGQGTRLTVV.

The J gene is TRBJ1-2, the V gene TRBV4-2; 7 nucleotides line up with TRBD1. Germline V gene data show CDR1 as LGHNA and CDR2 as YNFKEQ. After removal of 1 base from V and 1 base from J, the junction contained 9 bases not matched to a gene. The CDR3 consists of 17 residues. This CDR3 is CASSQALGQTYNYGYTF. CDR3 nucleotides: TGTGCCAGCAGCCAAGCGCTGGGACAGACCTATAACTATGGCTACACCTTC.

The chain combines TRBV5-4 with TRBJ1-2, with TRBD1 as a possible D gene (6 bases). The CDR3 contains 12 residues. CDR1 SGHNT and CDR2 YYREEE come from the germline V gene (reference sequence). V lost 3 bases to trimming and J lost 8 bases, with 11 bases between them. The CDR3 nucleotides read TGTGCCAGCAGCTCACAGGGAGACGGCTACACCTTC. It specifies CASSSQGDGYTF.

The chain uses TRBV15 and TRBJ2-2, with 7 bases that match TRBD2. Germline V gene sequence: CDR1 LNHNV, CDR2 YYDKDF (reference sequence). The CDR3 is made up of 15 amino acids. V lost 0 bases and J lost 6; bases outside the gene matches: 4. For the CDR3, the DNA is TGTGCCACCAGCAGAGAGGGACGGGAGGCCGGGGAGCTGTTTTTT. Translating it yields CATSREGREAGELFF.

The rearrangement links TRBV7-9 to TRBJ2-7, with 10 bases lining up with TRBD1. The CDR3 sequence is 14 residues long. Trimming took 5 bases from V and 3 from J; bases not matched to a gene: 4. Looked up from germline, CDR1 is SEHNR and CDR2 is FQNEAQ (reference sequence). The CDR3 region is CASSAWDRGYEQYF. DNA of the CDR3: TGTGCCAGCAGCGCCTGGGACAGGGGCTACGAGCAGTACTTC. Combining the CDR3 with reference TRBV7-9 and TRBJ2-7 gives the whole variable domain DTGVSQNPRHKITKRGQNVTFRCDPISEHNRLYWYRQTLGQGPEFLTYFQNEAQLEKSRLLSDRFSAERPKGSFSTLEIQRTEQGDSAMYLCASSAWDRGYEQYFGPGTRLTVT.

The chain employs TRBV27 and TRBJ1-5; 7 bases line up with TRBD1. The V gene's germline CDR1 is MNHEY and CDR2 SMNVEV (reference sequence). Losses at the gene ends were 5 bases for V and 10 bases for J; bases not matched to a gene: 8. The CDR3 sequence is 13 residues long. The CDR3 loop reads CASSAGTVSPQHF. The CDR3 nucleotides are TGTGCCAGCAGTGCTGGGACAGTCAGTCCCCAGCATTTT.

The V gene is TRBV28, the J gene TRBJ2-3; 8 positions match TRBD2. Trimming removed 4 bases from V and 4 bases from J; junction bases left unmatched: 13. Germline CDR1 MDHEN, CDR2 SYDVKM. The length of the CDR3 is 17 residues. The DNA for the CDR3 is TGTGCCAGCAGTTCTCCTTGGCGGGGGGCTAGCCCAGATACGCAGTATTTT. Its translation: CASSSPWRGASPDTQYF. Full variable domain (missing parts from reference TRBV28 and TRBJ2-3): DVKVTQSSRYLVKRTGEKVFLECVQDMDHENMFWYRQDPGLGLRLIYFSYDVKMKEKGDIPEGYSVSREKKERFSLILESASTNQTSMYLCASSSPWRGASPDTQYFGPGTRLTVL.

This clone was seen only once. The chain uses TRBV3-1 (or the pseudogene TRBV3-2) and TRBJ2-1; TRBD1 is a possible D gene (5 bases). Trimming shortened V by 0 bases and J by 2 bases, and 14 bases separated the two germline ends. The CDR3 is made up of 17 amino acids. From germline, CDR1 is LGHDT and CDR2 YNNKEL (reference sequence). DNA for the CDR3: TGTGCCAGCAGCCAAGATATGTTGGGGCCGGCCTACAATGAGCAGTTCTTC. Amino acids: CASSQDMLGPAYNEQFF.